The T cell receptor beta chain under discussion was sequenced for a study of blood T cell repertoires in COVID-19 (dated by TCRdb to 2019 to 2021). About the investigation overall: Samples covering the acute and convalescent phases of COVID-19 were provided by collaborators in the United States, Italy and Spain. The prospective study material was composed of cDNA or gDNA derived from T cells, B-cell-depleted T cells, or PBMCs. The dataset comprised deeply sampled blood TCRbeta repertoires from subjects exposed to, actively infected with, or recovered from COVID-19. The repertoires were released in a freely available public database intended as a resource for research on the immune response to SARS-CoV-2. Samples came from the ongoing ImmuneRACE study (first 160 participants) plus 1,254 subjects from 6 global collaborators. Sample metadata almost always included a de-identified subject ID, COVID-19 status, age in years and sex. Where HLA class I and class II types were available, the types were taken from metadata supplied by the sample provider, not from assay-based typing.

Summary of the overall study and its limitations: The quantity of clinical and demographic metadata differed by source and by participant and was supplied without curation.

Collaborating institutions collected whole blood in K2EDTA tubes following their own protocols. Collaborator samples were shipped for TCRbeta analysis as frozen whole blood, isolated PBMCs, or DNA extracted from either sample type. TCRbeta CDR3 regions were amplified from genomic DNA by means of the immunoSEQ Assay, a bias-controlled multiplex PCR. As for how the authors treated the data: Nucleated cell counts per sample were estimated from amplification of reference gene primers within the assay. Sequence reads were collapsed and filtered to measure the absolute abundance of every unique TCRbeta CDR3 rearrangement. For each sample, productive Simpson clonality was calculated as the square root of Simpson's diversity index over productive rearrangements. In its TCRdb copy, this immuneACCESS table keeps in-frame sequences only and misses some clones. Where compared with another copy, unresolved V genes explain less than half of these, and the others have no known cause. That table gives V, J and clone size, and the DNA gave D and trimming. Here the sample has approximately 130,000 clones; 55% to 75% occur a single time. The ten largest clones represent 2% to 2.5% of the sample.

Notes on this clone: What this receptor recognizes is not known. Base-call qualities are not available, and no considerably larger clone is one nucleotide away.

Sequencing was performed on peripheral blood. The sequence came from a woman in her 70s with acute or convalescent COVID-19.

DNA sequence: TGTGCTAGTGGACCACTAGGTCAAGAGACCCAGTACTTC. Translated, this gives CASGPLGQETQYF. The chain is assembled from TRBV12-5 and TRBJ2-5, and possibly TRBD2, on 5 matching bases. The CDR3 has 13 amino acids, counting the end cysteine and phenylalanine. The DNA shown is the 39-base CDR3, in frame from base 1. In the germline V gene, CDR1 corresponds to LGHNT and CDR2 to FRNRAP. The V end loses 6 bases and the J end loses 2 bases, and a stretch of 10 bases separates them.